These 18 T cell receptor beta chains were sequenced from one sample in a study of patients and donors after allogeneic stem cell transplantation. MiXCR, applied by TCRdb to the RT-PCR reads, yields one record per CDR3 protein. In the table there are 57,000 or so distinct CDR3 sequences, roughly 14% of which are singletons. Sequencing used blood, either unsorted or a sorted T cell fraction (not recorded which). The receptors shown here come from a human donor who was either an allogeneic HSCT recipient or a stem cell or donor lymphocyte infusion donor (not recorded which). It is not recorded whose cells these are; they may come from a transplant donor.

This clonotype has ten or more counts. The J gene is TRBJ1-1, the V gene TRBV6-6; no clear D gene. Looked up from germline, CDR1 is MNHNY and CDR2 is SVGAGI (reference sequence). This CDR3 contains 10 residues. The V gene lost 10 bases and the J gene lost 2 bases, with 5 bases spanning the gap. For the CDR3, the DNA is TGTGCCACCGTTAACACTGAAGCTTTCTTT. It codes for CATVNTEAFF.

This clonotype was seen at least ten times. The V and J genes are TRBV7-8 and TRBJ2-3; D perhaps matches TRBD2 (7 bases). CDR3 size: 16 residues. Germline V gene lookup returns CDR1 SGHVS and CDR2 FQNEAQ. V lost 2 bases to trimming and J lost 3 bases, with 15 bases between them. CDR3 bases: TGTGCCAGCAGCTTATGGGGCGGGGGCGCGACAGATACGCAGTATTTT. Encoded protein: CASSLWGGGATDTQYF.

Only a few counts were recorded for this clonotype. This chain uses TRBV9 with TRBJ2-5, with 9 bases matching TRBD2. Germline V gives CDR1 SGDLS, CDR2 YYNGEE. The CDR3 is made up of 18 amino acids. V shed 3 bases and J 3 bases; nucleotides not matched to a gene: 15. The CDR3 DNA follows: TGTGCCAGCAGCGGGCTAGCGGGACTCCTGCCGGGGGAAGAGACCCAGTACTTC. It specifies CASSGLAGLLPGEETQYF.

The chain uses TRBV11-2 and TRBJ2-1; D may be TRBD2 (6 bases). The V end lost 5 bases, the J end lost 10 bases, and 15 bases lay between the germline ends. This CDR3 is 13 amino acids long. Germline V gene data show CDR1 as SGHAT and CDR2 as FQNNGV. The CDR3 sequence: CASSPGLSQEQFF. The CDR3 DNA is TGTGCCAGCAGCCCGGGACTGTCCCAGGAGCAGTTCTTC.

Only a few counts were recorded for this clonotype. V usage is TRBV27 and J usage is TRBJ1-1; TRBD1 agrees at 7 bases. The V and J ends lost 5 bases and 2 bases, in that order; junction bases with no gene match: 14. Germline V CDR1 and CDR2: MNHEY, SMNVEV (reference sequence). This CDR3 spans 17 amino acids. CDR3 nucleotides: TGTGCCAGCAGTCCCTTGACCCCCTACAGGGGTAACACTGAAGCTTTCTTT. This encodes CASSPLTPYRGNTEAFF.

This clonotype was counted between two and nine times. The V and J genes are TRBV7-8 and TRBJ2-1; TRBD2 matches at 7 bases. Germline CDR1 is SGHVS and CDR2 is FQNEAQ. This CDR3 region has 16 residues. The J segment lost 6 bases and the V segment lost 5 bases, leaving 13 bases of the junction unmatched. CDR3 sequence reads: CASSSLAGDLINEQFF. CDR3 bases: TGTGCCAGCAGCAGTTTGGCGGGAGACTTAATCAATGAGCAGTTCTTC.

Comment on this clonotype: The junction differs from germline at one of its ends, possibly a read error. This chain uses TRBV7-7 with TRBJ2-5; 10 bases are shared with TRBD2. The length of the CDR3 is 15 residues. Germline CDR1 SSHAT, CDR2 FNYEAQ (reference sequence). The chain's CDR3 is CASSPGTSAGETQYF. The CDR3 region has the DNA TGTGCTAGCAGCCCAGGGACTAGCGCAGGGGAGACCCAGTACTTC. Filled out from reference TRBV7-7 and TRBJ2-5, the complete variable domain reads GAGVSQSPRYKVTKRGQDVTLRCDPISSHATLYWYQQALGQGPEFLTYFNYEAQPDKSGLPSDRFSAERPEGSISTLTIQRTEQRDSAMYRCASSPGTSAGETQYFGPGTRLLVL.

This clonotype was observed a few times. This chain uses TRBV5-4 with TRBJ2-7, with 9 bases fitting TRBD1. From germline, CDR1 is SGHNT and CDR2 YYREEE (reference sequence). V lost 3 bases and J lost 4; bases outside the gene matches: 5. The CDR3 contains 14 residues. CDR3 coding DNA: TGTGCCAGCAGCTCTGGACAGGGGATTTACGAGCAGTACTTC. Protein: CASSSGQGIYEQYF. The full variable domain, rest sourced from reference TRBV5-4 and TRBJ2-7, is ETGVTQSPTHLIKTRGQQVTLRCSSQSGHNTVSWYQQALGQGPQFIFQYYREEENGRGNFPPRFSGLQFPNYSSELNVNALELDDSALYLCASSSGQGIYEQYFGPGTRLTVT.

The V gene is TRBV6-6, the J gene TRBJ2-1, with D uncertain. The CDR3 extends over 16 amino acids. The V gene's germline CDR1 is MNHNY and CDR2 SVGAGI (reference sequence). V lost 1 base and J lost 1, with 11 bases in between. The CDR3 region has the DNA TGTGCCAGCAGTTACTTCCCGGTCCTATCCTACAATGAGCAGTTCTTC. Encoded protein: CASSYFPVLSYNEQFF.

V gene TRBV3-1 combines with J gene TRBJ2-5; D unresolved. This CDR3 region has 16 residues. CDR1 and CDR2 from the germline V gene are LGHDT and YNNKEL (reference sequence). Trimming took 2 bases from V and 1 from J, leaving 14 bases between them. CDR3 coding DNA: TGTGCCAGCAGCCAACCCATCCTCACAGTCCAAGAGACCCAGTACTTC. It is translated as CASSQPILTVQETQYF.

This clonotype was seen repeatedly, ten times or more. The V and J genes are TRBV15 and TRBJ1-6; no reliable D call. Trimming stripped 0 bases from V and 1 base from J, with 22 bases between. This CDR3 is 21 amino acids long. In germline, CDR1 is LNHNV, CDR2 YYDKDF (reference sequence). The CDR3 DNA reads TGTGCCACCAGCAGAGATTGGGGAAGTGAGAGCTCAAGGTCCTATAATTCACCCCTCCACTTT. Translation: CATSRDWGSESSRSYNSPLHF.

The chain is built from TRBV3-1 and TRBJ1-1, with 9 positions matching TRBD1. V gave up 1 base and J gave up 1 base; unmatched junction bases: 4. CDR1 is LGHDT, CDR2 YNNKEL, per germline (reference sequence). The CDR3 sequence is 16 residues long. The CDR3 loop reads CASSQVPGQGNTEAFF. In DNA form, the CDR3 reads TGTGCCAGCAGCCAAGTCCCGGGACAGGGGAACACTGAAGCTTTCTTT.

This clonotype was picked up a small number of times. The rearrangement links TRBV3-1 to TRBJ1-6; D is ambiguous. CDR1 is LGHDT and CDR2 is YNNKEL in the germline V gene (reference sequence). This CDR3 contains 15 residues. V was pared by 0 bases and J by 7 bases, with 10 bases between. The CDR3 nucleotides are TGTGCCAGCAGCCAAGATCCGGGGAGGAATTCACCCCTCCACTTT. Residues: CASSQDPGRNSPLHF.

This clonotype occurred many times. CDR3 DNA sequence: TGTGCCAGCAGCTTCAGAAGGACTGAAGCTTTCTTT. Its protein product is CASSFRRTEAFF. The genes are TRBV5-6 and TRBJ1-1; D remains unclear. The V end was cut by 2 bases, the J end by 5 bases, with 7 bases between. The CDR3 runs 12 residues. Per the germline V gene, CDR1 is SGHDT and CDR2 is YYEEEE.

In its sample, this clonotype was seen a few times. This chain joins TRBV3-1 and TRBJ2-2; no reliable D call. The CDR3 length is 13 residues. Trimming removed 1 base from V and 0 bases from J, with 0 bases in between. The germline V gene encodes CDR1 LGHDT and CDR2 YNNKEL (reference sequence). The CDR3 nucleotides are TGTGCCAGCAGCCAAGCGAACACCGGGGAGCTGTTTTTT. Translation gives CASSQANTGELFF.

The chain is built from TRBV6-1 and TRBJ2-1; D is unresolved. V lost 3 bases and J 0 bases, leaving 6 bases between the germline ends. CDR3 length equals 14 residues. From germline, CDR1 is MNHNS and CDR2 SASEGT. The CDR3 is CASSDASSYNEQFF. In DNA, the CDR3 is TGTGCCAGCAGTGACGCAAGCTCCTACAATGAGCAGTTCTTC.

There are many counts of this clonotype. V is TRBV20-1 and J is TRBJ2-2; 9 bases fit TRBD2. CDR1 DFQATT and CDR2 SNEGSKA come from the germline V gene (reference sequence). V trimming: 6 bases; J trimming: 3 bases; junction bases outside the gene matches: 17. This CDR3 has 18 residues. The CDR3 DNA follows: TGCAGTGCAAAACCCCCACTAGCTAGCGGGAACTACACCGGGGAGCTGTTTTTT. It is translated as CSAKPPLASGNYTGELFF.

The chain employs TRBV6-2 or TRBV6-3 and TRBJ2-7; tentative D call: TRBD1 (6 bases). This CDR3 comprises 15 residues. The ends were cut back, 2 bases at V and 0 bases at J, with 11 bases in the middle. Germline V gives CDR1 MNHEY, CDR2 SVGEGT. The chain's CDR3 is CASSYQQGLSYEQYF. In DNA, the CDR3 is TGTGCCAGCAGTTACCAACAGGGTCTCTCCTACGAGCAGTACTTC.